This T cell receptor beta chain was captured by sequencing in a study of blood T cell repertoires in COVID-19. For the study at large: Spain, Italy and the United States supplied samples that represented acute and convalescent COVID-19. PBMCs, B-cell-depleted T cells, or T cells were the source of the cDNA or gDNA that made up the material.

V dropped 5 bases and J dropped 4 bases, with 20 bases sitting between them. The CDR3 runs 16 residues. Germline CDR1 reads MDHEN; CDR2 reads SYDVKM. Recruitment covered some 25 US areas and drew participants whose ages spanned roughly 18 to 89 years. Under the authors' procedure: For nucleated cells, counts were estimated from reference gene primer amplification. Assay: immunoSEQ multiplex PCR; the TCRdb copy retains only in-frame clones and omits some. That table gives V, J and clone size, and the DNA gave D and trimming. Counted here are about 440,000 clones, about 92% occurring once; the ten biggest clones make up more than 0.55%.

This clonotype was sampled from a man younger than 35 who had recovered from COVID-19. The sequencing input was PBMCs or T cells enriched from blood (not recorded which). The rearrangement links TRBV28 to TRBJ1-2; D perhaps matches TRBD1 (6 bases). CDR3 loop: CASSLLTSDRIYGYTF. DNA of the CDR3: TGTGCCAGCAGTCTCCTAACCTCCGACAGGATCTATGGCTACACCTTC.